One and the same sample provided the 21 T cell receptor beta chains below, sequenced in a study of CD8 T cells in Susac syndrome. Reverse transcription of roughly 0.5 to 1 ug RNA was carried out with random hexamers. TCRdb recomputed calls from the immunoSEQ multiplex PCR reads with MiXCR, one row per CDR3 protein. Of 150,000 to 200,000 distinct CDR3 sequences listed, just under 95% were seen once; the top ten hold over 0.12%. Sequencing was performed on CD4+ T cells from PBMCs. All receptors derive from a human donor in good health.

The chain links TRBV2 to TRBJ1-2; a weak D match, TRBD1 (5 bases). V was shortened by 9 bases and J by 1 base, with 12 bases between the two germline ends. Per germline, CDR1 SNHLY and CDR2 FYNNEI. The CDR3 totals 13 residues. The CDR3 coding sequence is TGTGCCAGTGTGAGGGGCGATAACTATGGCTACACCTTC. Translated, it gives CASVRGDNYGYTF. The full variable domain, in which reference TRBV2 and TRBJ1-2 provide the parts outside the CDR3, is EPEVTQTPSHQVTQMGQEVILRCVPISNHLYFYWYRQILGQKVEFLVSFYNNEISEKSEIFDDQFSVERPDGSNFTLKIRSTKLEDSAMYFCASVRGDNYGYTFGSGTRLTVV.

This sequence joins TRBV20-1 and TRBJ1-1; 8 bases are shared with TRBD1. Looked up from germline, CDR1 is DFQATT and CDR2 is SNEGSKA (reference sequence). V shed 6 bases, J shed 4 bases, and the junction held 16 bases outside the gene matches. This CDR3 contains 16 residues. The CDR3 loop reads CSADPGGAKSFTEAFF. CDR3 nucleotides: TGCAGTGCCGACCCAGGGGGCGCGAAATCATTCACTGAAGCTTTCTTT.

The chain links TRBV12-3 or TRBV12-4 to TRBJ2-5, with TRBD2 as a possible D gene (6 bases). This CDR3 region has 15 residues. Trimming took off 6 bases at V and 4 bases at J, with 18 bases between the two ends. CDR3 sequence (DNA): TGTGCCAGCAGCCCAGGGCCCGGGGGAAGAGAGACCCAGTACTTC. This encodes CASSPGPGGRETQYF.

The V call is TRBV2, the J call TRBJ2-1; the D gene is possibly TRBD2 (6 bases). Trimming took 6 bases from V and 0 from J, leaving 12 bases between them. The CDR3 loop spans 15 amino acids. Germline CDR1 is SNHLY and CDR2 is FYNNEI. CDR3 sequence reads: CASRGLSDSYNEQFF. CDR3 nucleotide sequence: TGTGCCAGCAGGGGACTTTCTGACTCCTACAATGAGCAGTTCTTC.

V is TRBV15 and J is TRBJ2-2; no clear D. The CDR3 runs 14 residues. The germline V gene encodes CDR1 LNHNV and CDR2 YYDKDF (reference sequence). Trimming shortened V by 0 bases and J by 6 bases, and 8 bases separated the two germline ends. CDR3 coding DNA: TGTGCCACCAGCAGAGACCCTCGTGCCGGGGAGCTGTTTTTT. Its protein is CATSRDPRAGELFF.

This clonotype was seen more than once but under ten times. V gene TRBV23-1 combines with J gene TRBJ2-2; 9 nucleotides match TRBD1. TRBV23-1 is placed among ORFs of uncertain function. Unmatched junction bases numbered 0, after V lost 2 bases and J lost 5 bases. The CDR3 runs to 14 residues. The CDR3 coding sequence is TGCGCCAGCAGTCAAGACAGGGGGACCGGGGAGCTGTTTTTT. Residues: CASSQDRGTGELFF.

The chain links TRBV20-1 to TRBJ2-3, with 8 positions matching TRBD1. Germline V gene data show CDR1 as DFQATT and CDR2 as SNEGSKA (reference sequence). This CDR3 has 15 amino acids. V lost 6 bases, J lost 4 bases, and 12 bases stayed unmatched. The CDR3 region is CSASPQGQDPDTQYF. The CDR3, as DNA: TGCAGTGCCTCTCCCCAGGGACAGGATCCAGATACGCAGTATTTT.

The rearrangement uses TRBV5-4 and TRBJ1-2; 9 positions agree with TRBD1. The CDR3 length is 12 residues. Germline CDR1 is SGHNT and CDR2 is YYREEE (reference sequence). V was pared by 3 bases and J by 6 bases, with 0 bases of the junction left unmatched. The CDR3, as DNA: TGTGCCAGCAGCTGGGACAGGGATGGCTACACCTTC. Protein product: CASSWDRDGYTF. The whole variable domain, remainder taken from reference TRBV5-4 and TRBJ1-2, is ETGVTQSPTHLIKTRGQQVTLRCSSQSGHNTVSWYQQALGQGPQFIFQYYREEENGRGNFPPRFSGLQFPNYSSELNVNALELDDSALYLCASSWDRDGYTFGSGTRLTVV.

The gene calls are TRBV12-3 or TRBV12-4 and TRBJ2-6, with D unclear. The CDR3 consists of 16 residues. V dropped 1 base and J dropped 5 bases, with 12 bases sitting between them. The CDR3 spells CASSLDFGLWANVLTF. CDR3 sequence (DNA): TGTGCCAGCAGTTTAGATTTCGGGCTGTGGGCCAACGTCCTGACTTTC.

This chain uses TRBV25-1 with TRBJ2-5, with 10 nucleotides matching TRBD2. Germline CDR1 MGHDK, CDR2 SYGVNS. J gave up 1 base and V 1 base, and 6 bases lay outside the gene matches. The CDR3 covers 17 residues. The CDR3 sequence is CASSEWIAGGTQETQYF. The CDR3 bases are TGTGCCAGCAGTGAATGGATAGCGGGGGGCACCCAAGAGACCCAGTACTTC.

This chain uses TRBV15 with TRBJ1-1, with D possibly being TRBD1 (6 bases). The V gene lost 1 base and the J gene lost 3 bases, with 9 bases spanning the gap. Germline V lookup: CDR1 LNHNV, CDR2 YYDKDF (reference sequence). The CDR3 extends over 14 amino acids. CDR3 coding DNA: TGTGCCACCAGCAGAGGAGGGGGGGACACTGAAGCTTTCTTT. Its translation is CATSRGGGDTEAFF.

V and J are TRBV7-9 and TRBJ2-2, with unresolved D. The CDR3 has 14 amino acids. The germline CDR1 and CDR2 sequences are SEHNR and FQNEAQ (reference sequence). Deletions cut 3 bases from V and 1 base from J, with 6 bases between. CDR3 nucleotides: TGTGCCAGCAGCTTGAGGCAGAACACCGGGGAGCTGTTTTTT. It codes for CASSLRQNTGELFF.

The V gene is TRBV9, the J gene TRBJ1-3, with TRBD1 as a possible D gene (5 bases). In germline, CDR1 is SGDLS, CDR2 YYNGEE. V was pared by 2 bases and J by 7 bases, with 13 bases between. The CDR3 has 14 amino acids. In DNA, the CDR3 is TGTGCCAGCAGCGTCGGGACGGTCGGTAACACCATATATTTT. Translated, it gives CASSVGTVGNTIYF.

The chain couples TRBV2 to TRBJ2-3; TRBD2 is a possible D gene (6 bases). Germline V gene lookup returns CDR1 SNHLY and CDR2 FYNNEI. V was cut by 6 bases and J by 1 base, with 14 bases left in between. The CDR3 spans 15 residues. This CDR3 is CASRAAGTGTDTQYF. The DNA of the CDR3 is TGTGCCAGCAGAGCTGCGGGGACTGGCACAGATACGCAGTATTTT.

CDR3 loop: CANARQGNTEAFF. CDR3 DNA sequence: TGTGCCAACGCTAGACAGGGGAACACTGAAGCTTTCTTT. This sequence joins TRBV6-1 and TRBJ1-1; 7 bases map to TRBD1. The CDR3 contains 13 residues. V was clipped by 10 bases and J by 1 base; unmatched bases: 6. Germline V gene sequence: CDR1 MNHNS, CDR2 SASEGT.

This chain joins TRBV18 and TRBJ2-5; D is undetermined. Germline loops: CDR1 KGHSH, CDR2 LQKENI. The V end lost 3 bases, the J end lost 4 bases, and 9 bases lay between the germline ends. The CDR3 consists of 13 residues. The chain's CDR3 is CASSPSSIETQYF. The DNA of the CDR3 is TGTGCCAGCTCACCGAGCAGTATAGAGACCCAGTACTTC. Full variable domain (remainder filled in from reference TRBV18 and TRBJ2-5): NAGVMQNPRHLVRRRGQEARLRCSPMKGHSHVYWYRQLPEEGLKFMVYLQKENIIDESGMPKERFSAEFPKEGPSILRIQQVVRGDSAAYFCASSPSSIETQYFGPGTRLLVL.

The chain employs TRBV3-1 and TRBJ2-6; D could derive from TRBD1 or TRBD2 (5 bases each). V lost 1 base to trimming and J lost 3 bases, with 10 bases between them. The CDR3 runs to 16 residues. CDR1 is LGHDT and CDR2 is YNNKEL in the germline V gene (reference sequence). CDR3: CASSQAGTIGANVLTF. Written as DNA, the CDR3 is TGTGCCAGCAGCCAAGCCGGGACCATTGGGGCCAACGTCCTGACTTTC.

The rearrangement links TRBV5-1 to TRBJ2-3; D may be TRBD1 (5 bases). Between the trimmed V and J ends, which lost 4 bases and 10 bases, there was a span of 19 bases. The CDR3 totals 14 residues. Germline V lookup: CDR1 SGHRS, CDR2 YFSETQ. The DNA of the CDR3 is TGCGCCAGCAGCCAGGGTCCCCCGGAAGGTGCGCAGTATTTT. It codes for CASSQGPPEGAQYF.

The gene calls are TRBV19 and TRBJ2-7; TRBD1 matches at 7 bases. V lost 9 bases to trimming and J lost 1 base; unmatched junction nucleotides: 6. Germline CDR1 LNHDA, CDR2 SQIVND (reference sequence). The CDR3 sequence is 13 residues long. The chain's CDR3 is CARDRDSSYEQYF. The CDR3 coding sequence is TGTGCCAGGGACCGGGACAGTTCCTACGAGCAGTACTTC.

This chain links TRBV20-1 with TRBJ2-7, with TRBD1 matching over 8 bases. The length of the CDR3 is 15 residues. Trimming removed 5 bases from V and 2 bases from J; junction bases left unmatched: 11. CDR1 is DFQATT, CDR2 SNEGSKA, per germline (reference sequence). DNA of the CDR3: TGCAGTGCTGCCTACCGGGACAGGTCAACCTACGAGCAGTACTTC. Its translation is CSAAYRDRSTYEQYF.

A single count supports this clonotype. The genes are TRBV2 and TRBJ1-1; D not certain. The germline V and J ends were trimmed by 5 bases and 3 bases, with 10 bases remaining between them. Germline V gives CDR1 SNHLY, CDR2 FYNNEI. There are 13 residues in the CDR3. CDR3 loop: CASSKKRDTEAFF. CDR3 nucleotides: TGTGCCAGCAGTAAAAAACGGGACACTGAAGCTTTCTTT.